This T cell receptor beta chain was documented in a study of spatial heterogeneity in lung cancer. The study, taken as a whole, reports: In tumor T cells, estimated coverage reached around 7% for alpha chains and approximately 13% for beta chains. Tumor mutation count correlated with how many alpha and beta TCRs expanded intratumorally.

TCRdb independently ran MiXCR on the 5' RACE reads; one entry per CDR3 protein. The profile shows about 22,000 distinct CDR3 sequences, 2.8% of them singletons. The CDR3 is made up of 15 amino acids. The V end was cut by 0 bases, the J end by 0 bases, with 8 bases between. Germline CDR1 is SEHNR and CDR2 is FQNEAQ (reference sequence). Time point: sample taken at primary tumor resection. No cells were sorted before sequencing. The whole RNA sequenced was extracted from tumor, nontumor lung or frozen PBMC. This clonotype is medium-sized in the sample. The antigen is undetermined. The rearrangement uses TRBV7-9 and TRBJ1-1; no clear D gene. The starting material was lung tumor tissue, obtained at surgery. The TCR was taken from a male donor with early-stage non-small cell lung cancer. The CDR3 DNA is TGTGCCAGCAGCTTAGCGGCCAGGATGAACACTGAAGCTTTCTTT. It codes for CASSLAARMNTEAFF.